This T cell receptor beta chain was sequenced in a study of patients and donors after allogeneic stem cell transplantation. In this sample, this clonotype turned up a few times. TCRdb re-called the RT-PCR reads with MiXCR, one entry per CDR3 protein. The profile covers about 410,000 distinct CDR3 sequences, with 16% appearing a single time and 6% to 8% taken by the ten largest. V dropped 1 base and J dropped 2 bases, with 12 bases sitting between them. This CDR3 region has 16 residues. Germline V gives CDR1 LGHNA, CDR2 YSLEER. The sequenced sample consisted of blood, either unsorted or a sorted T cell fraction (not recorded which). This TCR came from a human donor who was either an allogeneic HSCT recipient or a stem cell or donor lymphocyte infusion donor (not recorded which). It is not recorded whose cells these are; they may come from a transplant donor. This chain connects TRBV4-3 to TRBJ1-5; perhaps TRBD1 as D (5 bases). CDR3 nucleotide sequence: TGCGCCAGCAGCCAAGGTGCGGGGACGGGCAATCAGCCCCAGCATTTT. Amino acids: CASSQGAGTGNQPQHF.